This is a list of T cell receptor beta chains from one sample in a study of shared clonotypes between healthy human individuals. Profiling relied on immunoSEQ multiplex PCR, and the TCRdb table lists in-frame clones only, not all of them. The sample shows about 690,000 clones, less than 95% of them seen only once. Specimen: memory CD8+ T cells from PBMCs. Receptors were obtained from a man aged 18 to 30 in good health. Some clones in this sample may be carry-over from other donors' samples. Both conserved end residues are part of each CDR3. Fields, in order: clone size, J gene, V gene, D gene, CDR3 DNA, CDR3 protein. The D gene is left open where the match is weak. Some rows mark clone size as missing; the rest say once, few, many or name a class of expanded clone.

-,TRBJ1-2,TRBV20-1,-,TGCAGTGCTAGGCTATGGGGCTACACCTTC,CSARLWGYTF
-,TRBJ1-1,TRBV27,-,TGTGCCAGCTCGCGGGACACTGAAGCTTTCTTT,CASSRDTEAFF
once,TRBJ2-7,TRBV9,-,TGTGCCAGCAGCGAGGGGCTGGGTGCCTACGAGCAGTACTTC,CASSEGLGAYEQYF
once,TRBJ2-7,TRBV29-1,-,TGCAGCGTTGAATTGCAGGGTGCCTCCTACGAGCAGTACTTC,CSVELQGASYEQYF
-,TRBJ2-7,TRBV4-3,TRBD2,TGCGCCAGCAGCCAAGATGGGGGACTAGCGGGAGTTTGGGCGGCCGAGCAGTACTTC,CASSQDGGLAGVWAAEQYF
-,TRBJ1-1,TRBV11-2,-,TGTGCCAGCAGCTTAGGCCCGTACAAGAACACTGAAGCTTTCTTT,CASSLGPYKNTEAFF
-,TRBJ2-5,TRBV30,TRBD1,TGTGCCTGGAGTGGACCCAATACAGGGGGCCTAGAGACCCAGTACTTC,CAWSGPNTGGLETQYF
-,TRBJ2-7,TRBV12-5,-,TGTGCTAGTGGTTTGCCTCTGGGCCGGGGTGGTAAGTCCTACGAGCAGTACTTC,CASGLPLGRGGKSYEQYF
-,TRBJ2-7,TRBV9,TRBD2,TGTGCCAGCAGCGAATGGGCGGGAGTACCGGCCGAGCAGTACTTC,CASSEWAGVPAEQYF
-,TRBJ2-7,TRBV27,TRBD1,TGTGCCAGCAGTTTCACAGGGGGCTCCTACGAGCAGTACTTC,CASSFTGGSYEQYF
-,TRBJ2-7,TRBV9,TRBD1,TGTGCCAGCAGCGTCACAGGGGGCTCCTACGAGCAGTACTTC,CASSVTGGSYEQYF
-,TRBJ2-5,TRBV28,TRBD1,TGTGCCAGCAGTTTAGGGGACAGGGACCAAGAGACCCAGTACTTC,CASSLGDRDQETQYF
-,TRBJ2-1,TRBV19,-,TGTGCCAGTAGTCTTTACTCCGGGAGTTCGGTCAATGAGCAGTTCTTC,CASSLYSGSSVNEQFF
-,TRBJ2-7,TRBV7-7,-,TGTGCCAGCAGCTTAGCGCTGGGGGGCGAGCAGTACTTC,CASSLALGGEQYF
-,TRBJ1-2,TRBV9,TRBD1,TGTGCCAGCAGCGGATGGACAGGGAGTAACTATGGCTACACCTTC,CASSGWTGSNYGYTF
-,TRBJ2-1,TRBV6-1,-,TGTGCCAGCCTTCAGGGGAAAGAGTTGGGGAATGAGCAGTTCTTC,CASLQGKELGNEQFF
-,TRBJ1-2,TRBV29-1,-,TGCAGCGTAGACACAGGGATAAAAAGTGGCTACACCTTC,CSVDTGIKSGYTF
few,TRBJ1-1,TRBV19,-,TGTGCCAGTAGTCCCGGGACAATGAACACTGAAGCTTTCTTT,CASSPGTMNTEAFF
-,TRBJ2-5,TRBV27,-,TGTGCCAGCAGGCACCCAGGGGCCCAAGAGACCCAGTACTTC,CASRHPGAQETQYF
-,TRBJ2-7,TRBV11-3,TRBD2,TGTGCCAGCAGCGCTTGGCCGTCGGACGGGAGGAGCTACGAGCAGTACTTC,CASSAWPSDGRSYEQYF
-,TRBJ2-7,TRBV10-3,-,TGTGCCTCCGACCAAGGGAGCTCCTACGAGCAGTACTTC,CASDQGSSYEQYF
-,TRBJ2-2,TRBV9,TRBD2,TGTGCCAGCAGCGTCTACGGGGGGTCCGGGGAGCTGTTTTTT,CASSVYGGSGELFF
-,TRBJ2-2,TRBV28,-,TGTGCCAGCAGTTCCACCGGGATTAGCGCTTATGGCGGGGAGCTGTTTTTT,CASSSTGISAYGGELFF